This T cell receptor beta chain appears in the sequencing data of a study of memory CD8 T cells in hepatitis C reinfection. CDR1 and CDR2 from the germline V gene are SGHNT and YYREEE (reference sequence). The V and J ends lost 3 bases and 5 bases respectively, with 11 bases between them. The CDR3 runs 14 residues. Generated by immunoSEQ multiplex PCR, the TCRdb table keeps only in-frame clones and is missing some. The sample has over 50,000 clones; under 90% are singletons. The time point was: pre-reinfection, 55 to 20 weeks before reinfection detection. No in vitro expansion preceded TCR sequencing of the sorted cells. A couple of donors provided sorted CD3+ CD8+ CD45RO- naive CD8 T cells at all three reinfection time points.

The chain combines TRBV5-4 with TRBJ1-4; D uncertain. This sequence originates from a man aged 18 to 29 with hepatitis C virus infection. Sequenced material: naive CD8+ T cells sorted from blood. DNA for the CDR3: TGTGCCAGCAGCTCCCCAGACAAGAATGAAAAACTGTTTTTT. Translating it yields CASSSPDKNEKLFF.